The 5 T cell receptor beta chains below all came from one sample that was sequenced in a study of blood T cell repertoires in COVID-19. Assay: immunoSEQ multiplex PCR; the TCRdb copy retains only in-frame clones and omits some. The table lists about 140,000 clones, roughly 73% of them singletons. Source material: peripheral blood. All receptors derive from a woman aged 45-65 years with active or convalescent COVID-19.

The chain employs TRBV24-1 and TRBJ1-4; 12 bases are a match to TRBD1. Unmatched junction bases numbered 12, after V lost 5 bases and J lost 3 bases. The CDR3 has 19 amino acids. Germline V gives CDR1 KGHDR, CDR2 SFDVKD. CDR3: CATSAAGTGGGGPNEKLFF. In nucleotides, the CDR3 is TGTGCCACCAGTGCCGCCGGGACAGGGGGCGGAGGACCTAATGAAAAACTGTTTTTT.

The CDR3 DNA is TGTGCCAGCAGCGACGCCGGGACTAGCGGGAGGGCCCGCAAACCCTACGAGCAGTACTTC. Amino acid sequence: CASSDAGTSGRARKPYEQYF. The chain couples TRBV6-4 to TRBJ2-7, with 16 bases lining up with TRBD2. The germline V gene has CDR1 MRHNA and CDR2 SNTAGT. The CDR3 runs 20 residues. With 6 bases clipped from V and 2 bases from J, the junction kept 16 bases outside the gene matches.

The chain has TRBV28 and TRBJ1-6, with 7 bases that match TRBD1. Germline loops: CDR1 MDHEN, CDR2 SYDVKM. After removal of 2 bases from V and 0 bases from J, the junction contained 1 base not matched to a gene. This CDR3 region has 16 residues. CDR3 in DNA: TGTGCCAGCAGTTTACCAGGGGGCTCCTATAATTCACCCCTCCACTTT. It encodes CASSLPGGSYNSPLHF.

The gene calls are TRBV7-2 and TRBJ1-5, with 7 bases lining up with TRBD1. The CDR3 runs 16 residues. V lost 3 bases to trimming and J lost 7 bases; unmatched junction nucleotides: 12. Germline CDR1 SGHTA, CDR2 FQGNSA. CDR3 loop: CASSFDHGQVSQPQHF. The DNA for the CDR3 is TGTGCCAGCAGCTTCGACCACGGACAGGTCTCACAGCCCCAGCATTTT. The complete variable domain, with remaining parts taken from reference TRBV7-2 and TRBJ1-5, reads GAGVSQSPSNKVTEKGKDVELRCDPISGHTALYWYRQSLGQGLEFLIYFQGNSAPDKSGLPSDRFSAERTGGSVSTLTIQRTQQEDSAVYLCASSFDHGQVSQPQHFGDGTRLSIL.

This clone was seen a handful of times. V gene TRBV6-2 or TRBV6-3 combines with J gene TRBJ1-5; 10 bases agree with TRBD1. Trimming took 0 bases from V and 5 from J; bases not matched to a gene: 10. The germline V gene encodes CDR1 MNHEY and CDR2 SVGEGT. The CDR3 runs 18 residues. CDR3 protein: CASSYSRDRGTRYQPQHF. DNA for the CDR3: TGTGCCAGCAGTTACTCACGGGACAGGGGAACCCGTTATCAGCCCCAGCATTTT.